The 9 T cell receptor beta chains below were found in one sample sequenced in a study of T-cell memory formation after mild COVID-19. Each CDR3 protein is one row after TCRdb ran MiXCR on the 5' RACE reads. The table has 200,000 to 300,000 distinct CDR3 sequences, less than 20% seen once. The sequencing input was PBMCs or a T cell subset sorted from them (not recorded which). The receptors were sampled from an adult woman who had mild COVID-19 (a few samples of this study predate the infection). Cell type and time point are not known.

The chain uses TRBV7-8 and TRBJ1-4; the match to TRBD1 covers 8 bases. Germline values: CDR1 SGHVS, CDR2 FQNEAQ. Trimming took 2 bases from V and 8 from J; bases not matched to a gene: 10. The CDR3 consists of 16 residues. CDR3 loop: CASSLLSGQGKEKLFF. CDR3 coding DNA: TGTGCCAGCAGCTTACTATCAGGACAGGGAAAAGAAAAACTGTTTTTT.

CDR3 bases: TGCAGCGCGGGTCGGGGCACAGATACGCAGTATTTT. This translates into CSAGRGTDTQYF. The chain links TRBV29-1 to TRBJ2-3; D remains ambiguous. Germline CDR1 is SQVTM and CDR2 is ANQGSEA. The V end lost 7 bases, the J end lost 1 base, and 9 bases lay between the germline ends. CDR3 size: 12 residues.

This chain joins TRBV12-3 or TRBV12-4 and TRBJ2-7, with 8 bases fitting TRBD2. This CDR3 region has 14 residues. V shed 2 bases and J 6 bases; nucleotides not matched to a gene: 6. This CDR3 is CASSLSSGSVEQYF. Here the CDR3 DNA reads TGTGCCAGCAGTTTAAGCAGCGGGAGTGTCGAGCAGTACTTC.

The chain uses TRBV11-2 and TRBJ2-2; TRBD2 agrees at 7 bases. CDR1 and CDR2 from the germline V gene are SGHAT and FQNNGV. V gave up 4 bases and J gave up 1 base; unmatched junction bases: 12. The CDR3 length is 18 residues. CDR3 nucleotide sequence: TGTGCCAGCAGCTCCACCTCCCTAGCGGCCGTGAACACCGGGGAGCTGTTTTTT. Translating it yields CASSSTSLAAVNTGELFF.

The chain has TRBV29-1 and TRBJ2-3; D may be TRBD1 or TRBD2 (5 bases each). This CDR3 comprises 13 residues. Germline CDR1 is SQVTM and CDR2 is ANQGSEA. V gave up 7 bases and J gave up 2 bases, with 13 bases separating them. CDR3 in amino acids: CSALKGTTDTQYF. CDR3 DNA: TGCAGCGCCTTGAAAGGGACCACAGATACGCAGTATTTT.

The table lists this clonotype with a few counts. V usage is TRBV7-3 and J usage is TRBJ2-5, with D unclear. The germline gives CDR1 SGHTA, CDR2 FQGTGA. Trimming took 4 bases from V and 4 from J, leaving 10 bases between them. CDR3 length equals 13 residues. The CDR3 sequence is CASSSQMGETQYF. Written as DNA, the CDR3 is TGTGCCAGCAGCTCCCAGATGGGAGAGACCCAGTACTTC. Drawing the rest from reference TRBV7-3 and TRBJ2-5, the complete variable domain is GAGVSQTPSNKVTEKGKYVELRCDPISGHTALYWYRQSLGQGPEFLIYFQGTGAADDSGLPNDRFFAVRPEGSVSTLKIQRTERGDSAVYLCASSSQMGETQYFGPGTRLLVL.

V is TRBV30 and J is TRBJ1-1; unclear D gene. Between the trimmed V and J ends, which lost 0 bases and 4 bases, there was a span of 12 bases. The germline gives CDR1 GTSNPN, CDR2 SVGIG (reference sequence). The CDR3 totals 14 residues. CDR3 in amino acids: CAWSVLWGGTEAFF. The CDR3 DNA reads as TGTGCCTGGAGTGTACTTTGGGGTGGCACTGAAGCTTTCTTT.

This clonotype was seen ten or more times. CDR3 protein: CASSPHLELEQFF. The CDR3 DNA reads TGTGCCAGCAGCCCCCACTTAGAGTTGGAGCAGTTCTTC. The rearrangement joins TRBV14 to TRBJ2-1; no reliable D call. V dropped 4 bases and J dropped 10 bases, with 14 bases sitting between them. The CDR3 is made up of 13 amino acids. CDR1 and CDR2 from the germline V gene are SGHDN and FVKESK.

This chain connects TRBV7-9 to TRBJ2-3; D call uncertain. V was pared by 3 bases and J by 5 bases, with 15 bases between. The germline V gene encodes CDR1 SEHNR and CDR2 FQNEAQ (reference sequence). The CDR3 contains 15 residues. The CDR3 protein is CASSFSELPRDTQYF. In DNA form, the CDR3 reads TGTGCCAGCAGCTTCTCTGAGTTACCCCGAGATACGCAGTATTTT.